Each of the 32 T cell receptor beta chains below was sequenced from the same sample in a study of blood T cell repertoires in COVID-19 (dated by TCRdb to 2018 to 2020). The library was prepared using the immunoSEQ multiplex PCR assay. In TCRdb, the immuneACCESS table is reduced to in-frame sequences with V and J assigned. These tables do not hold every clone; where another copy was compared, an unresolved V gene accounts for under half, and the others remain unexplained. The sample table shows a few hundred thousand clones, and roughly 91% are seen once. The top ten clonotypes cover 1.5% to 2% of the sample. Sequencing input: peripheral blood. Receptors were obtained from a woman younger than 45 with COVID-19, enrolled during active disease.

The gene calls are TRBV6-4 and TRBJ1-6; no clear D gene. Trimming shortened V by 2 bases and J by 7 bases, and 6 bases separated the two germline ends. CDR3 length equals 13 residues. Germline assignment: CDR1 MRHNA and CDR2 SNTAGT. The CDR3: CASSDGGNSPLHF. The DNA for the CDR3 is TGTGCCAGCAGTGACGGCGGGAATTCACCCCTCCACTTT.

V gene TRBV11-2 combines with J gene TRBJ2-1, with D possibly matching TRBD2 (5 bases). This CDR3 contains 15 residues. V shed 1 base and J shed 9 bases, with 16 bases lying between them. Germline CDR1 and CDR2: SGHAT and FQNNGV. CDR3 protein: CASSLALRGTGEQFF. The CDR3 DNA reads TGTGCCAGCAGCTTAGCCCTTCGGGGAACCGGTGAGCAGTTCTTC.

The chain uses TRBV2 and TRBJ2-1, with 7 bases fitting TRBD1. The germline CDR1 and CDR2 sequences are SNHLY and FYNNEI. This CDR3 contains 13 residues. J gave up 7 bases and V 5 bases, and 5 bases lay outside the gene matches. The CDR3 sequence: CASSRDRENEQFF. The DNA for the CDR3 is TGTGCCAGCAGTAGAGACAGGGAGAATGAGCAGTTCTTC.

The chain carries TRBV4-1 and TRBJ1-1; TRBD1 matches 8 bases. CDR3 size: 16 residues. V dropped 6 bases and J dropped 1; count of bases not matched to a gene: 10. Germline V gene lookup returns CDR1 MGHRA and CDR2 YSYEKL. CDR3 amino acids: CASRAPGGHGNTEAFF. CDR3 coding DNA: TGCGCCAGCAGGGCTCCAGGGGGCCATGGGAACACTGAAGCTTTCTTT.

The V gene is TRBV18, the J gene TRBJ1-1, with unresolved D. The germline V gene has CDR1 KGHSH and CDR2 LQKENI. V gave up 4 bases and J gave up 3 bases, with 15 bases separating them. The CDR3 extends over 15 amino acids. The CDR3 reads CASSRQTMRDTEAFF. The CDR3 coding sequence is TGTGCCAGCTCACGGCAGACCATGAGGGACACTGAAGCTTTCTTT.

The gene calls are TRBV19 and TRBJ1-5; 10 bases align to TRBD1. The J segment lost 6 bases and the V segment lost 7 bases, leaving 15 bases of the junction unmatched. Germline loops: CDR1 LNHDA, CDR2 SQIVND (reference sequence). The CDR3 spans 17 residues. The chain's CDR3 is CASTGGTGVSVGQPQHF. CDR3 coding DNA: TGTGCCAGTACCGGAGGGACAGGGGTATCGGTAGGTCAGCCCCAGCATTTT.

V usage is TRBV2 and J usage is TRBJ1-4, with 7 nucleotides matching TRBD1. With V trimmed by 10 bases and J by 8 bases, 10 bases remained unmatched. The germline gives CDR1 SNHLY, CDR2 FYNNEI. The CDR3 is 13 residues long. The DNA of the CDR3 is TGTGCCACTTCCGGGACAGATAGCGAAAAACTGTTTTTT. Residues: CATSGTDSEKLFF. Full variable domain (rest looked up from reference TRBV2 and TRBJ1-4): EPEVTQTPSHQVTQMGQEVILRCVPISNHLYFYWYRQILGQKVEFLVSFYNNEISEKSEIFDDQFSVERPDGSNFTLKIRSTKLEDSAMYFCATSGTDSEKLFFGSGTQLSVL.

The gene calls are TRBV7-2 and TRBJ1-1; unclear D gene. Trimming took off 0 bases at V and 8 bases at J, with 13 bases between the two ends. Germline loops: CDR1 SGHTA, CDR2 FQGNSA. The CDR3 is made up of 14 amino acids. CDR3 protein: CASSLARGAAEAFF. Written as DNA, the CDR3 is TGTGCCAGCAGCTTAGCGCGGGGAGCAGCCGAAGCTTTCTTT. The full variable domain, rest sourced from reference TRBV7-2 and TRBJ1-1, is GAGVSQSPSNKVTEKGKDVELRCDPISGHTALYWYRQSLGQGLEFLIYFQGNSAPDKSGLPSDRFSAERTGGSVSTLTIQRTQQEDSAVYLCASSLARGAAEAFFGQGTRLTVV.

This chain connects TRBV4-1 to TRBJ1-6, with D hard to call. CDR3 size: 18 residues. Trimming left V 5 bases short and J 0 bases short, with 17 bases between. Germline values: CDR1 MGHRA, CDR2 YSYEKL. CDR3 protein: CASSKGYLQASYNSPLHF. CDR3 nucleotides: TGCGCCAGCAGCAAAGGGTATCTCCAAGCCTCCTATAATTCACCCCTCCACTTT.

V is TRBV5-4 and J is TRBJ2-3; TRBD2 aligns across 12 bases. The CDR3 spans 15 residues. Germline trimming cut 4 bases from V and 5 bases from J; bases unmatched to any gene: 5. Germline V lookup: CDR1 SGHNT, CDR2 YYREEE (reference sequence). The CDR3 DNA is TGTGCCAGCAGCCTAGCGGGGGGGCCGGGAGATACGCAGTATTTT. Residues: CASSLAGGPGDTQYF.

Many counts were recorded for this clone. Other DNA variants within this sample encode the same CDR3. J is TRBJ1-3 and V is TRBV10-3, with a possible D match to TRBD1 (5 bases). Trimming left V 9 bases short and J 0 bases short, with 9 bases between. Germline V gene sequence: CDR1 ENHRY, CDR2 SYGVKD. The CDR3 is 13 residues long. The CDR3 loop reads CAIRDSSGNTIYF. In nucleotides, the CDR3 is TGTGCCATTCGAGACAGCTCTGGAAACACCATATATTTT.

This chain joins TRBV7-9 and TRBJ2-2, with a tentative D call TRBD1 (7 bases). The CDR3 length is 15 residues. Germline CDR1 and CDR2: SEHNR and FQNEAQ (reference sequence). Trimming pared 5 bases from V and 0 bases from J, leaving 10 bases between. This CDR3 reads CASSPGGTNTGELFF. CDR3 sequence (DNA): TGTGCCAGCAGCCCAGGGGGGACGAACACCGGGGAGCTGTTTTTT.

The V call is TRBV6-2 or TRBV6-3, the J call TRBJ2-5; 7 positions agree with TRBD1. The ends lost 2 bases at V and 1 base at J; junction bases unmatched: 1. This CDR3 has 14 residues. Looked up from germline, CDR1 is MNHEY and CDR2 is SVGEGT. The CDR3 DNA reads as TGTGCCAGCAGTTACGCAGGGGGCCAAGAGACCCAGTACTTC. Its protein is CASSYAGGQETQYF.

This clone came up a few times. This rearrangement joins TRBV11-3 to TRBJ1-4, with D hard to call. The CDR3 has 14 residues. Germline CDR1 and CDR2: SGHNT and YENEEA. V was clipped by 3 bases and J by 3 bases, with 8 bases between them. The CDR3: CASSFRGANEKLFF. The CDR3 bases are TGTGCCAGCAGCTTCCGGGGAGCTAATGAAAAACTGTTTTTT.

J is TRBJ1-2 and V is TRBV27; D perhaps matches TRBD1 (6 bases). This CDR3 has 16 amino acids. The V gene lost 5 bases and the J gene lost 5 bases, with 21 bases spanning the gap. Germline assignment: CDR1 MNHEY and CDR2 SMNVEV (reference sequence). CDR3 DNA: TGTGCCAGCAGTCCTCGACAGGCTTATTACTCTTATGGCTACACCTTC. This gives the protein CASSPRQAYYSYGYTF.

The CDR3 nucleotides are TGCGCCAGCAGCTACCCTCCGGGACTCGTGCCTTACGAGCAGTACGTC. This translates into CASSYPPGLVPYEQYV. The chain combines TRBV5-1 with TRBJ2-7; tentatively, D is TRBD2 (6 bases). V was cut by 3 bases and J by 4 bases, with 20 bases left in between. CDR1 SGHRS and CDR2 YFSETQ come from the germline V gene. The CDR3 is 16 residues long.

There are a few counts of this clone. The chain is built from TRBV2 and TRBJ1-3; D is undetermined. The CDR3 runs 16 residues. CDR1 and CDR2 from the germline V gene are SNHLY and FYNNEI. Trimming cost V 5 bases and J 0 bases, with 14 bases left between them. The CDR3 DNA is TGTGCCAGCAGTCAAGGGCAGGTTGTCTCTGGAAACACCATATATTTT. Its translation: CASSQGQVVSGNTIYF.

The rearrangement uses TRBV2 and TRBJ1-5, with TRBD1 as a possible D gene (5 bases). Germline CDR1 reads SNHLY; CDR2 reads FYNNEI. The V gene lost 3 bases and the J gene lost 7 bases, with 10 bases spanning the gap. The CDR3 loop spans 13 amino acids. This CDR3 reads CASSDRVRQPQHF. In nucleotides, the CDR3 is TGTGCCAGCAGTGACAGGGTGCGCCAGCCCCAGCATTTT.

The chain uses TRBV4-1 and TRBJ2-7, with D tentatively TRBD1 (6 bases). The CDR3 is 14 amino acids. Germline V gene data show CDR1 as MGHRA and CDR2 as YSYEKL. Trimming left V 1 base short and J 6 bases short, with 13 bases between. The CDR3 DNA reads TGCGCCAGCAGCCAAGGCCAGGGGTTCTTCGAGCAGTACTTC. Protein: CASSQGQGFFEQYF.

This sequence joins TRBV13 and TRBJ2-3; 8 nucleotides agree with TRBD1. Germline-derived CDR1 and CDR2 are PRHDT and FYEKMQ (reference sequence). V was clipped by 2 bases and J by 5 bases; unmatched bases: 6. The CDR3 runs 15 residues. The CDR3 is CASSLPGGAGDTQYF. The CDR3 DNA is TGTGCCAGCAGCTTACCAGGGGGCGCGGGAGATACGCAGTATTTT.

The rearrangement links TRBV7-8 to TRBJ1-3; 8 bases agree with TRBD1. Germline V gene data show CDR1 as SGHVS and CDR2 as FQNEAQ. V was clipped by 4 bases and J by 0 bases; unmatched bases: 11. This CDR3 is 18 amino acids long. In nucleotides, the CDR3 is TGTGCCAGCAGCTCAAGATTGGGACAGGACCACTCTGGAAACACCATATATTTT. It is translated as CASSSRLGQDHSGNTIYF.

This chain joins TRBV19 and TRBJ1-6, with unresolved D. This CDR3 has 17 residues. V was clipped by 4 bases and J by 0 bases, with 13 bases between them. In germline, CDR1 is LNHDA, CDR2 SQIVND (reference sequence). The CDR3 DNA sequence: TGTGCCAGTAGTACACGACAATCTGTCTCCTATAATTCACCCCTCCACTTT. Encoded protein: CASSTRQSVSYNSPLHF.

The chain recombines TRBV5-6 with TRBJ2-7; no clear D gene. Trimming removed 2 bases at V and 3 bases at J, with 9 bases between. CDR1 is SGHDT, CDR2 YYEEEE, per germline. CDR3 length: 13 residues. For the CDR3, the DNA is TGTGCCAGCAGCTTAGTCAGAAGCTACGAGCAGTACTTC. Amino acid sequence: CASSLVRSYEQYF.

The chain combines TRBV5-6 with TRBJ2-4; TRBD1 matches 11 bases. The CDR3 consists of 15 residues. The V segment lost 4 bases and the J segment 6 bases; nucleotides outside the gene matches: 6. Per the germline V gene, CDR1 is SGHDT and CDR2 is YYEEEE. Written as DNA, the CDR3 is TGTGCCAGCAGCAGGCCGGGGACAGGGGGAAACATTCAGTACTTC. Translated: CASSRPGTGGNIQYF.

The rearrangement joins TRBV25-1 to TRBJ1-6; unclear D gene. The CDR3 has 14 residues. Germline assignment: CDR1 MGHDK and CDR2 SYGVNS. Trimming removed 7 bases from V and 5 bases from J, with 12 bases in between. The CDR3 region is CASTGGPHNSPLHF. The CDR3 DNA follows: TGTGCCAGCACCGGTGGGCCCCATAATTCACCCCTCCACTTT.

This sequence joins TRBV6-5 and TRBJ1-2; 8 nucleotides match TRBD1. The germline gives CDR1 MNHEY, CDR2 SVGAGI. J lost 6 bases, V lost 7 bases, and 10 bases had no gene match. The CDR3 covers 14 residues. The CDR3 region is CASTGQGDSDGYTF. The CDR3 nucleotides read TGTGCCAGCACTGGACAGGGTGATTCCGATGGCTACACCTTC.

The rearrangement uses TRBV6-5 and TRBJ2-2; TRBD1 matches at 8 bases. Looked up from germline, CDR1 is MNHEY and CDR2 is SVGAGI. The CDR3 length is 15 residues. V trimming: 7 bases; J trimming: 5 bases; junction bases outside the gene matches: 9. The CDR3 DNA reads as TGTGCCAGCACTGCCGGGACAGGAATTACCGGGGAGCTGTTTTTT. Translation gives CASTAGTGITGELFF.

This clone appeared once. The chain has TRBV11-3 and TRBJ2-1; D remains ambiguous. This CDR3 contains 12 residues. V was trimmed by 4 bases and J by 5 bases, leaving 6 bases between them. Germline lookup yields CDR1 SGHNT and CDR2 YENEEA. In DNA form, the CDR3 reads TGTGCCAGCAGCTCCCATGACAATGAGCAGTTCTTC. It translates to CASSSHDNEQFF.

V is TRBV11-1 and J is TRBJ1-2, with a possible D match to TRBD1 (5 bases). Trimming removed 4 bases at V and 6 bases at J, with 18 bases between. CDR3 length: 15 amino acids. Germline V gene data show CDR1 as SGHAT and CDR2 as FQDESV (reference sequence). CDR3 in DNA: TGTGCCAGCAGCTCAAGATTGCAGGGAGGGGATGGCTACACCTTC. Its translation is CASSSRLQGGDGYTF. The full variable domain, in which reference TRBV11-1 and TRBJ1-2 provide the parts outside the CDR3, is EAEVAQSPRYKITEKSQAVAFWCDPISGHATLYWYRQILGQGPELLVQFQDESVVDDSQLPKDRFSAERLKGVDSTLKIQPAELGDSAMYLCASSSRLQGGDGYTFGSGTRLTVV.

This chain uses TRBV7-2 with TRBJ1-5; D remains unclear. CDR3 length equals 14 residues. V lost 4 bases and J lost 4, with 11 bases in between. Germline V gene data show CDR1 as SGHTA and CDR2 as FQGNSA. Here the CDR3 reads CASSYRSGNQPQHF. As DNA, the CDR3 is TGTGCCAGCAGCTATCGCTCGGGGAATCAGCCCCAGCATTTT.

V usage is TRBV29-1 and J usage is TRBJ1-1, with 8 nucleotides matching TRBD1. This CDR3 comprises 13 residues. Germline values: CDR1 SQVTM, CDR2 ANQGSEA. With V trimmed by 7 bases and J by 1 base, 5 bases remained unmatched. Here the CDR3 reads CSAADRANTEAFF. In nucleotides, the CDR3 is TGCAGCGCCGCGGACAGGGCGAACACTGAAGCTTTCTTT.

The CDR3 bases are TGTGCCAGCAGTCCACCACCTGGGGGGACCGGCTATGGCTACACCTTC. Protein sequence: CASSPPPGGTGYGYTF. The V gene is TRBV27, the J gene TRBJ1-2; a possible D gene is TRBD1 (5 bases). Germline CDR1 and CDR2: MNHEY and SMNVEV (reference sequence). Trimming took 5 bases from V and 4 from J, leaving 20 bases between them. This CDR3 region has 16 residues.